This TCR beta chain was sequenced in a study of T cell repertoires in cytomegalovirus infection (dated by TCRdb to between 2017 and 2020). In the study overall: Donor HLA type was relevant to the analysis, as public TCR beta signatures indicated carriage of CMV infection together with the matching HLA type. The investigation overall reported the following: The ex vivo response was dominated by HLA-C-restricted CMV-specific TCR beta clonotypes, and the single most frequent clonotype in two of eight donors was supplied by these HLA-C-restricted clonotypes. Carriers of CMV infection plus the relevant HLA type were discriminated by the cumulative frequency of public TCR beta family members in the study cohort and in an independent roughly 370-donor cohort.

Sequencing was performed on an Illumina HiSeq 1500. TCRdb cleaned the public reads at Q25 with fastp, built clones with MiXCR and kept in-frame beta chains. All rows with the same CDR3 protein become a single entry with the most common DNA and genes. For this sample there are around 320,000 distinct CDR3 sequences; more than 8% appear just once. The top ten clonotypes cover approximately 4.5% of the sample. The germline ends are 10 bases apart after V is trimmed by 1 base and J by 12 bases. Taken from cysteine to phenylalanine, the CDR3 has 12 residues. Only the CDR3 part of the read is kept: 36 bases, read in frame from the first base. CDR1 is given as SGHVS and CDR2 as FNYEAQ, both from the germline V gene. Points on this clonotype: No cognate antigen has been identified for it. A much larger clonotype is one base distant, so this may be a read error.

The origin of this receptor is a human donor in good health (CMV status not recorded). Some clones in this sample may be carry-over from other donors' samples. The chain joins TRBV7-6 to TRBJ2-1; possibly the D gene is TRBD2, per 6 matching bases. The material sequenced was PBMCs. The CDR3 here reads CASSLGRVGQFF. The DNA sequence is as follows: TGTGCCAGCAGCTTAGGGAGGGTCGGGCAGTTCTTC.